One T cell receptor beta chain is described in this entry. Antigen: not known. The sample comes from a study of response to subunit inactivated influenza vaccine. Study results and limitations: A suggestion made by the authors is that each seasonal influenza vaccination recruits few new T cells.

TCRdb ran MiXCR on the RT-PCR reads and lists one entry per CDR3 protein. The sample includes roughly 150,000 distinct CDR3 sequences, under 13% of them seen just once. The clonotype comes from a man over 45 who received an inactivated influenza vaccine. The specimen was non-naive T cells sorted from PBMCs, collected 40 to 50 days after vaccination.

Written as DNA, the CDR3 is TGTGCCAGCAGTTTAGGCTCGTTAATTCAAGCTTTCTTT. It yields the protein CASSLGSLIQAFF. The chain has TRBV12-3 or TRBV12-4 and TRBJ1-1; D is unresolved. V was clipped by 1 base and J by 9 bases, with 12 bases between them. This CDR3 contains 13 residues.